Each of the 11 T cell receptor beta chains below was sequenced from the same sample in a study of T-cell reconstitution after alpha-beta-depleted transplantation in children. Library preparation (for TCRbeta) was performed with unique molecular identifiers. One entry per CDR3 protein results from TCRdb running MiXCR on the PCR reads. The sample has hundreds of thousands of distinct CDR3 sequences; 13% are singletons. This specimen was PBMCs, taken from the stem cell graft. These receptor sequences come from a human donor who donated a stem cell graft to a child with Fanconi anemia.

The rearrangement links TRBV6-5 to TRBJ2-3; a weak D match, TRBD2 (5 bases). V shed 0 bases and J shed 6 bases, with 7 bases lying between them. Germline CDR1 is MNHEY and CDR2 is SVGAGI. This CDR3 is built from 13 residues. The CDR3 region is CASSYSSGDTQYF. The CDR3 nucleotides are TGTGCCAGCAGTTACTCCTCGGGGGATACGCAGTATTTT.

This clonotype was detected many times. Here the CDR3 reads CASSVGVGNEQFF. DNA of the CDR3: TGTGCCAGCAGCGTAGGGGTGGGTAATGAGCAGTTCTTC. The rearrangement joins TRBV9 to TRBJ2-1, with D uncertain. CDR1 is SGDLS, CDR2 YYNGEE, per germline. The CDR3 has 13 amino acids. Trimming cost V 0 bases and J 7 bases, with 8 bases left between them.

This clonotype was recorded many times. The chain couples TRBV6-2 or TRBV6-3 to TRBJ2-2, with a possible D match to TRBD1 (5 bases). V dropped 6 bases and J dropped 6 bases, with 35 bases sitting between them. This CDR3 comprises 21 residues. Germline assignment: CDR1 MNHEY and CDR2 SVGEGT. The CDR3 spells CASSSYSSQPRKTFRAGELFF. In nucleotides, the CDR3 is TGTGCCAGCAGCTCCTACAGTAGCCAACCGCGGAAAACGTTCAGGGCCGGGGAGCTGTTTTTT.

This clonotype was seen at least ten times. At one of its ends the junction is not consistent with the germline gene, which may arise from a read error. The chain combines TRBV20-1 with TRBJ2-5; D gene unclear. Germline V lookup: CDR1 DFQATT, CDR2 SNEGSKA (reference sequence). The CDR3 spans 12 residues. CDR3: CSARFGEESQYF. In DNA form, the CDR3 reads TGCAGTGCTAGATTTGGGGAAGAGAGCCAGTACTTC.

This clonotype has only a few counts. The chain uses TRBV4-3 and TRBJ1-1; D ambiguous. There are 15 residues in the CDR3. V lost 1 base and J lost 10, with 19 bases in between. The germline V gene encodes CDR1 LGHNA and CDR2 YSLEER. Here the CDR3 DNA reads TGCGCCAGCAGCCAAGGGGGTCATGGATTGTATGCAGCTTTCTTT. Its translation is CASSQGGHGLYAAFF.

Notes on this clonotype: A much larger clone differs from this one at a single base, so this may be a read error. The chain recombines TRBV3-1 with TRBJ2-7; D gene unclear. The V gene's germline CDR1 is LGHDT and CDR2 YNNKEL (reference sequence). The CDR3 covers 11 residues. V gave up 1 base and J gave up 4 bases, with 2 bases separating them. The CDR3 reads CASSQVYEQYF. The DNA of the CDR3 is TGTGCCAGCAGCCAAGTGTACGAGCAGTACTTC.

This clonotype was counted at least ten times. The CDR3 protein is CSVESVASNTEAFF. The CDR3 nucleotides read TGCAGCGTTGAATCTGTGGCGTCGAACACTGAAGCTTTCTTT. The genes are TRBV29-1 and TRBJ1-1, with D uncertain. The V gene's germline CDR1 is SQVTM and CDR2 ANQGSEA. The germline V and J ends were trimmed by 2 bases and 1 base, with 11 bases remaining between them. There are 14 residues in the CDR3. Filled out from reference TRBV29-1 and TRBJ1-1, the complete variable domain reads SAVISQKPSRDICQRGTSLTIQCQVDSQVTMMFWYRQQPGQSLTLIATANQGSEATYESGFVIDKFPISRPNLTFSTLTVSNMSPEDSSIYLCSVESVASNTEAFFGQGTRLTVV.

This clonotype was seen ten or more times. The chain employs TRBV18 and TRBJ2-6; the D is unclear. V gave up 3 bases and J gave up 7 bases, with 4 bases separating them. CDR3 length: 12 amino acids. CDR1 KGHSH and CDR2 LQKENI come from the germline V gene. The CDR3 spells CASSPRANVLTF. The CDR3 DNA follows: TGTGCCAGCTCACCGCGTGCCAACGTCCTGACTTTC.

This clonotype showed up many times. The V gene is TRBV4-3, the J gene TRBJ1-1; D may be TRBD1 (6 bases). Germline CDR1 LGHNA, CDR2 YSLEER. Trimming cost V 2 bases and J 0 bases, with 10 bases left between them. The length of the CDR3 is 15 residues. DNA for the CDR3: TGCGCCAGCAGCCAACAACAGGGCATGAACACTGAAGCTTTCTTT. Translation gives CASSQQQGMNTEAFF.

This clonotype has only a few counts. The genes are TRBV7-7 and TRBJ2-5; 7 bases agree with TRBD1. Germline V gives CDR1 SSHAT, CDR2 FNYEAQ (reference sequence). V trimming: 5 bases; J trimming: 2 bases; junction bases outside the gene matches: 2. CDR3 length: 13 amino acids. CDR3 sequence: CASSVRGQETQYF. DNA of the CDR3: TGTGCCAGCAGCGTCAGGGGGCAAGAGACCCAGTACTTC.

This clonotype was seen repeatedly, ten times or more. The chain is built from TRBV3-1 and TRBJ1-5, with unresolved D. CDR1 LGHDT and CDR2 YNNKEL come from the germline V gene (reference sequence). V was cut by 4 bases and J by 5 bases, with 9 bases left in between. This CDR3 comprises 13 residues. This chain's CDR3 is CASSLGKDQPQHF. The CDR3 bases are TGTGCCAGCAGCCTAGGGAAGGATCAGCCCCAGCATTTT.